Listed below are T cell receptor beta chains from one sample, sequenced in a study of T cells in localized non-small cell lung cancer. Produced via immunoSEQ multiplex PCR; TCRdb's table is partial and in-frame only. The table includes 15,000 to 20,000 clones, around 88% detected once. The sample was peripheral blood, taken before any cancer treatment. These receptor sequences come from a male donor at least 60 years old with stage III lung adenocarcinoma. CDR3s include the opening cysteine and the closing phenylalanine or tryptophan. D genes are given only for firm matches. Some rows mark clone size as missing; the rest say once, few, many or name a class of expanded clone.

CDR3 protein: CASSWAGAYEQYF
CDR3 DNA: TGTGCCAGCAGCTGGGCAGGGGCTTACGAGCAGTACTTC
clone size: few
D gene: .
V gene: TRBV5-8
CDR3 length: 13
J gene: TRBJ2-7

CDR3 protein: CASSLGTENNQPQHF
CDR3 DNA: TGCGCCAGCAGCTTGGGGACAGAAAACAATCAGCCCCAGCATTTT
clone size: .
D gene: .
V gene: TRBV5-1
CDR3 length: 15
J gene: TRBJ1-5

CDR3 protein: CASSRDSYEQYF
CDR3 DNA: TGTGCCAGCAGTCGGGACAGCTACGAGCAGTACTTC
clone size: .
D gene: TRBD1
V gene: TRBV2
CDR3 length: 12
J gene: TRBJ2-7

CDR3 protein: CASGSPNTGELFF
CDR3 DNA: TGTGCCAGCGGTTCACCGAACACCGGGGAGCTGTTTTTT
clone size: .
D gene: .
V gene: TRBV6-6
CDR3 length: 13
J gene: TRBJ2-2

CDR3 protein: CASSLGGVTGELFF
CDR3 DNA: TGTGCCAGCAGCTTAGGAGGGGTCACCGGGGAGCTGTTTTTT
clone size: .
D gene: .
V gene: TRBV7-3
CDR3 length: 14
J gene: TRBJ2-2

CDR3 protein: CATGTGNQPQHF
CDR3 DNA: TGTGCCACAGGGACAGGAAATCAGCCCCAGCATTTT
clone size: .
D gene: TRBD1
V gene: TRBV6-1
CDR3 length: 12
J gene: TRBJ1-5

CDR3 protein: CASSPLAFYEQYF
CDR3 DNA: TGTGCCAGCAGTCCTTTAGCGTTCTACGAGCAGTACTTC
clone size: .
D gene: .
V gene: TRBV6-1
CDR3 length: 13
J gene: TRBJ2-7

CDR3 protein: CASSGPGQVYTSYEQYF
CDR3 DNA: TGTGCCAGCAGCGGACCGGGACAGGTGTATACTTCCTACGAGCAGTACTTC
clone size: few
D gene: TRBD1
V gene: TRBV7-9
CDR3 length: 17
J gene: TRBJ2-7

CDR3 protein: CASIVTSGGTEAFF
CDR3 DNA: TGTGCCAGCATTGTGACCTCGGGGGGCACTGAAGCTTTCTTT
clone size: .
D gene: .
V gene: TRBV6-6
CDR3 length: 14
J gene: TRBJ1-1

CDR3 protein: CASSQGDSGYTF
CDR3 DNA: TGTGCCAGCAGCCAAGGGGACTCAGGCTACACCTTC
clone size: .
D gene: .
V gene: TRBV16
CDR3 length: 12
J gene: TRBJ1-2

CDR3 protein: CASRFKPGQGTGDTEAFF
CDR3 DNA: TGCGCCAGCAGATTCAAACCGGGACAGGGGACGGGCGACACTGAAGCTTTCTTT
clone size: .
D gene: TRBD1
V gene: TRBV4-1
CDR3 length: 18
J gene: TRBJ1-1

CDR3 protein: CASSVRQARGEKLFF
CDR3 DNA: TGTGCCAGCAGTGTTCGTCAGGCGCGAGGTGAAAAACTGTTTTTT
clone size: .
D gene: .
V gene: TRBV6-1
CDR3 length: 15
J gene: TRBJ1-4

CDR3 protein: CASSFSRGLGGYTF
CDR3 DNA: TGTGCCAGCAGTTTCTCCAGGGGGCTGGGTGGCTACACCTTC
clone size: .
D gene: TRBD1
V gene: TRBV27
CDR3 length: 14
J gene: TRBJ1-2

CDR3 protein: CASSLGGTGELFF
CDR3 DNA: TGCGCCAGCAGCTTGGGGGGAACCGGGGAGCTGTTTTTT
clone size: .
D gene: .
V gene: TRBV5-1
CDR3 length: 13
J gene: TRBJ2-2

CDR3 protein: CASSLYLSRGGADTQYF
CDR3 DNA: TGTGCCAGCAGCTTGTATCTTTCGAGGGGTGGAGCAGATACGCAGTATTTT
clone size: .
D gene: .
V gene: TRBV5-8
CDR3 length: 17
J gene: TRBJ2-3

CDR3 protein: CASSKVSTF
CDR3 DNA: TGTGCCAGCAGCAAAGTCAGCACCTTC
clone size: few
D gene: .
V gene: TRBV21-1
CDR3 length: 9
J gene: TRBJ1-2

CDR3 protein: CASSSGRNYGYTF
CDR3 DNA: TGTGCCAGCAGTTCGGGACGGAACTATGGCTACACCTTC
clone size: .
D gene: .
V gene: TRBV6-5
CDR3 length: 13
J gene: TRBJ1-2

CDR3 protein: CASSYPQNNEQFF
CDR3 DNA: TGTGCCAGCAGCTACCCTCAAAACAATGAGCAGTTCTTC
clone size: .
D gene: .
V gene: TRBV7-9
CDR3 length: 13
J gene: TRBJ2-1

CDR3 protein: CASEGGGDTQYF
CDR3 DNA: TGTGCTAGTGAGGGGGGAGGCGATACGCAGTATTTT
clone size: .
D gene: .
V gene: TRBV12-5
CDR3 length: 12
J gene: TRBJ2-3

CDR3 protein: CASSLARTRGYEQYF
CDR3 DNA: TGCGCCAGCAGCTTGGCGCGGACTCGCGGGTACGAGCAGTACTTC
clone size: once
D gene: .
V gene: TRBV5-1
CDR3 length: 15
J gene: TRBJ2-7

CDR3 protein: CASSFGGYTGELFF
CDR3 DNA: TGTGCCAGCAGCTTCGGGGGGTACACCGGGGAGCTGTTTTTT
clone size: .
D gene: TRBD2
V gene: TRBV7-6
CDR3 length: 14
J gene: TRBJ2-2

CDR3 protein: CASSLTAEGLGYTF
CDR3 DNA: TGTGCCAGCAGCTTGACCGCGGAGGGGCTTGGCTACACCTTC
clone size: .
D gene: .
V gene: TRBV5-4
CDR3 length: 14
J gene: TRBJ1-2

CDR3 protein: CASSPWGGGHTEAFF
CDR3 DNA: TGTGCCAGTAGTCCATGGGGGGGAGGGCACACTGAAGCTTTCTTT
clone size: .
D gene: .
V gene: TRBV19
CDR3 length: 15
J gene: TRBJ1-1

CDR3 protein: CAWSLTSSETQYF
CDR3 DNA: TGTGCCTGGAGTCTGACTAGTAGCGAGACCCAGTACTTC
clone size: .
D gene: .
V gene: TRBV30
CDR3 length: 13
J gene: TRBJ2-5

CDR3 protein: CASSQGRYEQYF
CDR3 DNA: TGTGCCAGCAGCCAAGGGCGCTACGAGCAGTACTTC
clone size: .
D gene: .
V gene: TRBV11-2
CDR3 length: 12
J gene: TRBJ2-7

CDR3 protein: CASSPAGGTEAFF
CDR3 DNA: TGTGCCAGCTCACCAGCGGGCGGCACTGAAGCTTTCTTT
clone size: once
D gene: .
V gene: TRBV18
CDR3 length: 13
J gene: TRBJ1-1

CDR3 protein: CASTRLAGGPIHEQYF
CDR3 DNA: TGTGCCAGCACCAGACTAGCGGGGGGCCCGATCCACGAGCAGTACTTC
clone size: .
D gene: .
V gene: TRBV21-1
CDR3 length: 16
J gene: TRBJ2-7

CDR3 protein: CASSSAGWDQPQHF
CDR3 DNA: TGTGCCAGCAGTTCAGCGGGTTGGGATCAGCCCCAGCATTTT
clone size: .
D gene: .
V gene: TRBV6-5
CDR3 length: 14
J gene: TRBJ1-5

CDR3 protein: CASSPGQGKAEAFF
CDR3 DNA: TGTGCCAGCAGCCCCGGACAGGGGAAGGCTGAAGCTTTCTTT
clone size: .
D gene: TRBD1
V gene: TRBV6-6
CDR3 length: 14
J gene: TRBJ1-1

CDR3 protein: CASSQSGQGGSYNEQFF
CDR3 DNA: TGCGCCAGCAGCCAATCTGGGCAGGGAGGGTCCTACAATGAGCAGTTCTTC
clone size: .
D gene: TRBD2
V gene: TRBV4-1
CDR3 length: 17
J gene: TRBJ2-1

CDR3 protein: CASSQGQGAYNEQFF
CDR3 DNA: TGCGCCAGCAGCCAAGGGCAGGGGGCGTACAATGAGCAGTTCTTC
clone size: few
D gene: TRBD1
V gene: TRBV4-1
CDR3 length: 15
J gene: TRBJ2-1

CDR3 protein: CSVSGASGTGELFF
CDR3 DNA: TGCAGCGTCTCTGGGGCCTCGGGAACCGGGGAGCTGTTTTTT
clone size: .
D gene: .
V gene: TRBV29-1
CDR3 length: 14
J gene: TRBJ2-2